A selection of T cell receptor beta chains follows, all from one sample in a study of blood T cells in healthy people across ages. Using its own MiXCR run on the 5' RACE reads, TCRdb lists one record per CDR3 protein. The sample has some 1.5 million distinct CDR3 sequences, over 25% seen once. Sequenced material: blood. Receptors originate from a woman aged 25 to 45 in good health. Each CDR3 is given with its conserved first and last residue. A D gene is named only where the DNA matches it firmly. Clone size is given for some rows only: seen once, a few or many times, or a class if the clone is expanded.

D gene,J gene,V gene,clone size,CDR3 protein,CDR3 DNA
-,TRBJ2-1,TRBV7-2,many,CASSQTAWREQFF,TGTGCCAGCAGCCAGACGGCGTGGCGTGAGCAGTTCTTC
-,TRBJ1-6,TRBV28,-,CASSSRGGSPLHF,TGTGCCAGCAGTTCCAGGGGCGGTTCACCCCTCCACTTT
TRBD1,TRBJ2-7,TRBV20-1,few,CSARARQGSNYEQYF,TGCAGTGCTAGAGCCCGACAGGGAAGTAACTACGAGCAGTACTTC
-,TRBJ2-1,TRBV21-1,-,CASSKDGLVAGGNEQFF,-
-,TRBJ1-1,TRBV12-3/TRBV12-4,-,CASSSDSTAFNTEAFF,TGTGCCAGCAGTTCTGATTCGACAGCATTTAACACTGAAGCTTTCTTT
TRBD1,TRBJ1-2,TRBV20-1,few,CSAPDRERSGYTF,TGCAGTGCTCCGGACAGGGAGCGGTCTGGCTACACCTTC
-,TRBJ1-1,TRBV5-6,-,CASSLIYGTFGMNTEAFF,TGTGCCAGCAGCTTAATATATGGGACCTTCGGGATGAACACTGAAGCTTTCTTT
-,TRBJ1-2,TRBV10-1,-,CASSESRGGTVYGYTF,TGCGCCAGCAGTGAGTCGAGGGGGGGGACGGTCTATGGCTACACCTTC
TRBD1,TRBJ2-7,TRBV28,few,CASSVNQGEGYEQYF,TGTGCCAGCAGTGTGAACCAGGGGGAAGGGTACGAGCAGTACTTC
-,TRBJ2-5,TRBV7-9,-,CASSLQRRRETQYF,TGTGCCAGCAGCTTACAAAGGCGAAGGGAGACCCAGTACTTC
TRBD2,TRBJ2-1,TRBV3-1,few,CASSQGPSGRLYGEQFF,TGTGCCAGCAGCCAAGGTCCTAGCGGGAGGTTATATGGTGAGCAGTTCTTC
-,TRBJ2-1,TRBV6-1,few,CASSETPRVSQFF,TGTGCCAGCAGTGAAACCCCCAGGGTATCGCAGTTCTTC
-,TRBJ1-6,TRBV6-1,-,CASRTGQAVYNSPLHF,TGTGCCAGCAGGACGGGGCAGGCGGTCTATAATTCACCCCTCCACTTT
-,TRBJ1-2,TRBV29-1,-,CSVEKTGYDYGYTF,TGCAGCGTTGAAAAGACGGGGTATGACTATGGCTACACCTTC
TRBD1,TRBJ2-3,TRBV5-1,-,CASSPRQGNTDTQYF,TGCGCCAGCAGCCCCCGACAGGGAAACACAGATACGCAGTATTTT
-,TRBJ1-5,TRBV29-1,-,CSVSGSNQPQHF,TGCAGCGTTTCCGGGAGCAATCAGCCCCAGCATTTT
TRBD1,TRBJ1-2,TRBV11-2,-,CASGREQGDYGYTF,TGTGCCAGCGGGAGAGAGCAGGGGGACTATGGCTACACCTTC